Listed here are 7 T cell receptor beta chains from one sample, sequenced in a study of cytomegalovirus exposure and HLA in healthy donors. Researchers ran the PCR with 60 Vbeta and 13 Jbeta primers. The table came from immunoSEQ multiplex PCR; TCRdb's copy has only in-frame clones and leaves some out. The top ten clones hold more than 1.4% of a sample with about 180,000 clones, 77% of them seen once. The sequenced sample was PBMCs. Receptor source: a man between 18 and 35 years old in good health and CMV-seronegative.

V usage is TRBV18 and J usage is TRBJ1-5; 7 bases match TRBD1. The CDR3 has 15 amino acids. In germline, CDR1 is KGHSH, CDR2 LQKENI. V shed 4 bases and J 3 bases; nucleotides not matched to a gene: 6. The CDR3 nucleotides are TGTGCCAGCTCACTAGACAGGGCGCCCAATCAGCCCCAGCATTTT. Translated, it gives CASSLDRAPNQPQHF.

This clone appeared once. DNA for the CDR3: TGTGCCAGCAGGCCTGACAGGGTCTCTGGAAACACCATATATTTT. It is translated as CASRPDRVSGNTIYF. V usage is TRBV27 and J usage is TRBJ1-3; TRBD1 aligns across 7 bases. This CDR3 contains 15 residues. Germline V gene sequence: CDR1 MNHEY, CDR2 SMNVEV (reference sequence). Trimming cost V 6 bases and J 0 bases; bases outside gene matches: 5.

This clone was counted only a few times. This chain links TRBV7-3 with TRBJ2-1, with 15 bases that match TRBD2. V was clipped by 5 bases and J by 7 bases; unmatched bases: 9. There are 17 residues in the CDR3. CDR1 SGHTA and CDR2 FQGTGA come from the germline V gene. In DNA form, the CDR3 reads TGTGCCAGCAGCCCGACCCTGGGACTAGCGGGGGGTAATGAGCAGTTCTTC. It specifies CASSPTLGLAGGNEQFF.

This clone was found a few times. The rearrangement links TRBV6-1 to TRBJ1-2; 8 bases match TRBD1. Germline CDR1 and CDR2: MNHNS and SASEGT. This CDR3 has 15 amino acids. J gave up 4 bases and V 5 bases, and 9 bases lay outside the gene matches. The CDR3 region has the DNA TGTGCCAGCAGTCTCCGGGACAGGACCCTCTATGGCTACACCTTC. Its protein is CASSLRDRTLYGYTF.

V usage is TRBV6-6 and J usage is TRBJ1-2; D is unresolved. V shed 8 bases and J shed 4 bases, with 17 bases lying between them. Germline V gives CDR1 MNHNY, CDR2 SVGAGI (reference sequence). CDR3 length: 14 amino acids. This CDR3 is CASGEMSRGYGYTF. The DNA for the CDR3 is TGTGCCAGCGGGGAGATGAGTCGGGGCTATGGCTACACCTTC.

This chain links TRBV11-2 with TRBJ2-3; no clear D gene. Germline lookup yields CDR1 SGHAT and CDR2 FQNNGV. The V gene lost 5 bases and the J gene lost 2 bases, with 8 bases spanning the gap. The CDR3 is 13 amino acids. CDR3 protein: CASSPFLTDTQYF. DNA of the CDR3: TGTGCCAGCAGCCCGTTCCTCACAGATACGCAGTATTTT.

CDR3 coding DNA: TGTGCCTGGAGTGAACTAGCGGGGGGTTACAATGAGCAGTTCTTC. Amino acid sequence: CAWSELAGGYNEQFF. The gene calls are TRBV30 and TRBJ2-1; 12 bases align to TRBD2. Germline V gene data show CDR1 as GTSNPN and CDR2 as SVGIG (reference sequence). The CDR3 sequence is 15 residues long. The V gene end was trimmed by 1 base and the J gene end by 4 bases; junction bases not matched to a gene: 2.